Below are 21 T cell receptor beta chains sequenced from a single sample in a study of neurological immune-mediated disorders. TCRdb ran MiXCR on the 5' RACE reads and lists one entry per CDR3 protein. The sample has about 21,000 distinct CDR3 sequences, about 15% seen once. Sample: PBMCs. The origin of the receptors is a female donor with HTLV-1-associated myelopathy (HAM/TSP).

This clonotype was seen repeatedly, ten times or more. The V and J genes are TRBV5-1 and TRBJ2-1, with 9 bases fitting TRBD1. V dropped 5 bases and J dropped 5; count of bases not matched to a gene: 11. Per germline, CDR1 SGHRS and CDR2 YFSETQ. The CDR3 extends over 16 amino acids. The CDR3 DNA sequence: TGCGCCAGCAGTCTGGTCGGGACAGGGTCCAACAATGAGCAGTTCTTC. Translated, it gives CASSLVGTGSNNEQFF.

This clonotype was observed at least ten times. DNA for the CDR3: TGCGCCAGCAGCTTGGGCAGCTATGGCTACACCTTC. Protein product: CASSLGSYGYTF. This chain joins TRBV5-1 and TRBJ1-2; D unclear. This CDR3 region has 12 residues. The V and J ends lost 0 bases and 4 bases respectively, with 4 bases between them. Per the germline V gene, CDR1 is SGHRS and CDR2 is YFSETQ.

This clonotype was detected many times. The CDR3 region has the DNA TGCAGTGCTATCCGGGACAGGGGTATTATTCAGTACTTC. As protein: CSAIRDRGIIQYF. The chain is built from TRBV20-1 and TRBJ2-4; 10 positions match TRBD1. V lost 4 bases and J lost 10; bases outside the gene matches: 7. Germline V gives CDR1 DFQATT, CDR2 SNEGSKA (reference sequence). The CDR3 has 13 amino acids.

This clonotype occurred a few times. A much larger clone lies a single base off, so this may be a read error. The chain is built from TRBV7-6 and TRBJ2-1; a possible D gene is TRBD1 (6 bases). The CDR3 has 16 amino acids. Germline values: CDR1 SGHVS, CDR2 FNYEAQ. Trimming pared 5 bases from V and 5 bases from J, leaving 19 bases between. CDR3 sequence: CASSITGTSADNEQFF. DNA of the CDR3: TGTGCCAGCAGCATAACCGGGACATCGGCGGACAATGAGCAGTTCTTC.

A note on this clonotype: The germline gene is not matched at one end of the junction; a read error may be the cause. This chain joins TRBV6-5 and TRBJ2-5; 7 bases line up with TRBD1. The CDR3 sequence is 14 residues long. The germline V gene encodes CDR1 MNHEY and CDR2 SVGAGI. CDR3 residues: CASSVPGGGETQYF. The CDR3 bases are TGTGCAAGCAGTGTCCCAGGGGGTGGGGAGACCCAGTACTTC.

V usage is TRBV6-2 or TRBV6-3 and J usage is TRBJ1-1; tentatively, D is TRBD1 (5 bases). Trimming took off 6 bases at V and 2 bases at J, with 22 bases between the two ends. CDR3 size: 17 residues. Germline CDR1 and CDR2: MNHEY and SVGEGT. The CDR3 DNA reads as TGTGCCAGCAGGGCGGTGGAGCAGGGACTAAGTAACACTGAAGCTTTCTTT. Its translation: CASRAVEQGLSNTEAFF.

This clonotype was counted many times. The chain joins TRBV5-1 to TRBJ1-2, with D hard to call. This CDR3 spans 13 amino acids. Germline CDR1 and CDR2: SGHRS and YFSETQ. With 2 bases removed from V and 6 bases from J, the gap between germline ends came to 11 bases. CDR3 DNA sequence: TGCGCCAGCAGCTTAAGTGGACCAAATGGCTACACCTTC. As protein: CASSLSGPNGYTF.

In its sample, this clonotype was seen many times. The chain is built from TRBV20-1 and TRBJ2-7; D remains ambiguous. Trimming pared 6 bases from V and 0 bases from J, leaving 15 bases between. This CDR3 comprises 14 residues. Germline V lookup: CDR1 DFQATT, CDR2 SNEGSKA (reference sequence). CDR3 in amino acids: CSAVDAGSSYEQYF. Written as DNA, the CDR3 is TGCAGTGCCGTCGATGCCGGGTCCTCCTACGAGCAGTACTTC.

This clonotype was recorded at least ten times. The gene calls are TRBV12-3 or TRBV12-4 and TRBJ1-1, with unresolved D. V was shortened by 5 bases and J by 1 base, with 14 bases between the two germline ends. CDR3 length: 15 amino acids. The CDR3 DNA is TGTGCCAGCAGTAGACTGGGCATAGCGAACACTGAAGCTTTCTTT. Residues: CASSRLGIANTEAFF.

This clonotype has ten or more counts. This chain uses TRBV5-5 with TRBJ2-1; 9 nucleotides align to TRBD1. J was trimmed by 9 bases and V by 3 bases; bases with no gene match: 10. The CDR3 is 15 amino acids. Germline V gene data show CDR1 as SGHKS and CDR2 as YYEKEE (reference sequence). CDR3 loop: CASSYRGRLLGEQFF. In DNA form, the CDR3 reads TGTGCCAGCAGCTACAGGGGGCGATTGCTCGGTGAGCAGTTCTTC.

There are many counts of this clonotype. Here the CDR3 DNA reads TGCAGTGCGGAGGACAGGGGGAAGGAGACCCAGTACTTC. It translates to CSAEDRGKETQYF. This chain links TRBV20-1 with TRBJ2-5, with 10 bases that match TRBD1. This CDR3 comprises 13 residues. V dropped 6 bases and J dropped 5; count of bases not matched to a gene: 6. CDR1 DFQATT and CDR2 SNEGSKA come from the germline V gene (reference sequence).

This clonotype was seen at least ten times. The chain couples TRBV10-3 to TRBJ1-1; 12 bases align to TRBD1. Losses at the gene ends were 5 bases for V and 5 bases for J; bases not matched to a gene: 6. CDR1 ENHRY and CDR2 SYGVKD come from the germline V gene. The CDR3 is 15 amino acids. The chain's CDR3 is CAISLRDRGLTEAFF. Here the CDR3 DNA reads TGTGCCATCAGTCTCCGGGACAGGGGGCTAACTGAAGCTTTCTTT.

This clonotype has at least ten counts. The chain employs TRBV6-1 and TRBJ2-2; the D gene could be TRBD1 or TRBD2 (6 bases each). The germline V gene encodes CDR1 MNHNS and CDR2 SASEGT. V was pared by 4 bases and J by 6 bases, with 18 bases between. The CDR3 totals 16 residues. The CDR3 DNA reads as TGTGCCAGCAGTGTGTCAATCGGGGGCGTCGCCGGGGAGCTGTTTTTT. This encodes CASSVSIGGVAGELFF.

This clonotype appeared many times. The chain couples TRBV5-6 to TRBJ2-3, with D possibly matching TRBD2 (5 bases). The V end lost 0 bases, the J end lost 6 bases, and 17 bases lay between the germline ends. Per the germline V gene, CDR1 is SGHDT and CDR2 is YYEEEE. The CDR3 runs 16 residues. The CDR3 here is CASSLADGRMVDTQYF. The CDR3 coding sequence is TGTGCCAGCAGCTTGGCCGATGGGAGAATGGTGGATACGCAGTATTTT. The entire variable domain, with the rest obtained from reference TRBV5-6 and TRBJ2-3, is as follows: DAGVTQSPTHLIKTRGQQVTLRCSPKSGHDTVSWYQQALGQGPQFIFQYYEEEERQRGNFPDRFSGHQFPNYSSELNVNALLLGDSALYLCASSLADGRMVDTQYFGPGTRLTVL.

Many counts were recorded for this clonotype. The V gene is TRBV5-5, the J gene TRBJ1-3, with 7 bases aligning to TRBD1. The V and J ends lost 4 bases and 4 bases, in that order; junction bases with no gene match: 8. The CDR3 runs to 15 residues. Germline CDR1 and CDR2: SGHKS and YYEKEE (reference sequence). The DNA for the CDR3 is TGTGCCAGCAGCGCCCGACAGGGAGACGGAAACACCATATATTTT. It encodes CASSARQGDGNTIYF.

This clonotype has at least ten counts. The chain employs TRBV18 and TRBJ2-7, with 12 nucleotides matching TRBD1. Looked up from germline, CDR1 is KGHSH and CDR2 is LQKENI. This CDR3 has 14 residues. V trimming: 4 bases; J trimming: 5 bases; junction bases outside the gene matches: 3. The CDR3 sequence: CASSLGTGGNEQYF. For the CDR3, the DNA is TGTGCCAGCTCACTCGGGACAGGGGGCAACGAGCAGTACTTC.

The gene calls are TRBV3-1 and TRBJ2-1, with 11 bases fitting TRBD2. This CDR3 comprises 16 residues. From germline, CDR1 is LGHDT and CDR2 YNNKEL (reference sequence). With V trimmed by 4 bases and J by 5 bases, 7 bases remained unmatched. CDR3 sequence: CASSPLSTSGNNEQFF. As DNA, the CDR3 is TGTGCCAGCAGCCCATTATCGACTAGCGGGAACAATGAGCAGTTCTTC.

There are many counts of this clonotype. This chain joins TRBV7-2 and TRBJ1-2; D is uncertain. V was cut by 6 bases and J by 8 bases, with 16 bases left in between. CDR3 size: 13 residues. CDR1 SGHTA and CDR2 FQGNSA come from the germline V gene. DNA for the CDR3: TGTGCCAGCAGGTCGACCCATTTTGGAGGCTACACCTTC. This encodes CASRSTHFGGYTF.

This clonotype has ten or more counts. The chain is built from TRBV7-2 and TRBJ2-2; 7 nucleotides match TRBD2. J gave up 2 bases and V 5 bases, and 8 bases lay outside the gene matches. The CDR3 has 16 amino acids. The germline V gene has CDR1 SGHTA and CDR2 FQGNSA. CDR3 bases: TGTGCCAGCAGCATAAGACTAGCCGGAAACACCGGGGAGCTGTTTTTT. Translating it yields CASSIRLAGNTGELFF.

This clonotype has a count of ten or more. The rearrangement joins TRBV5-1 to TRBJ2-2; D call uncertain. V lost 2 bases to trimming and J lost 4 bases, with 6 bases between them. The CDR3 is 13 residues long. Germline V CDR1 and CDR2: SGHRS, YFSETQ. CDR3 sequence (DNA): TGCGCCAGCAGCTTAACTGGCACCGGGGAGCTGTTTTTT. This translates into CASSLTGTGELFF.

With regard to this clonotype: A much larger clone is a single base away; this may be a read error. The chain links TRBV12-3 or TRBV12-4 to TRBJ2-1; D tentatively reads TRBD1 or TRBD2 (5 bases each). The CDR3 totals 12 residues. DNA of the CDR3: TGTGCCAGCAGTTTAAATGGGGGTGAGAAGTTCTTC. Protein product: CASSLNGGEKFF.